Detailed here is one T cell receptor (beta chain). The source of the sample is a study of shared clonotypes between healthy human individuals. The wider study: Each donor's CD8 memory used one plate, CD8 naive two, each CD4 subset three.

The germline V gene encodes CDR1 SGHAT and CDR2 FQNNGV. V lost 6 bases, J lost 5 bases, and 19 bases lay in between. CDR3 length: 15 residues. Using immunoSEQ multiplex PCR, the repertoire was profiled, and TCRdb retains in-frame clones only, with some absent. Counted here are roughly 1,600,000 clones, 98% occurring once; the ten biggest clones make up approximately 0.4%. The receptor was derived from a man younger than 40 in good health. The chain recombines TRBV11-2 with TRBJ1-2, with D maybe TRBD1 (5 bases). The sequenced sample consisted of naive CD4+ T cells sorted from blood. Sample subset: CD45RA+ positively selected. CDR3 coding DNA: TGTGCCAGCAGGCACCAGGACCCAGGGATGTATGGCTACACCTTC. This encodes CASRHQDPGMYGYTF.